These T cell receptor beta chains were read from a single sample in a study of T cells in narcolepsy. The method was immunoSEQ multiplex PCR; TCRdb's version includes in-frame clones alone and lacks a portion of them. This sample has 15,000 to 20,000 clones; 85% to 90% occur once, and the top ten carry roughly 0.75%. Sequenced material: memory (CD45RA-) CD4+ T cells from blood. Receptors originate from a human donor in good health. The conserved cysteine and the conserved F or W are not part of the CDR3 here. Clone size is shown for a subset of rows, as once, few, many or a class of expanded clone.

clone size | CDR3 length | J gene | V gene | CDR3 protein
few | 12 | TRBJ1-1 | TRBV25-1 | ASSETPTGTEAF
NA | 10 | TRBJ1-2 | TRBV7-6 | ASSLDGDGYT
NA | 12 | TRBJ2-7 | TRBV5-5 | ASSSMVGTYEQY
NA | 13 | TRBJ2-3 | TRBV10-3 | AISEASGLTDTQY
NA | 11 | TRBJ1-2 | TRBV30 | AWSVDNNYGYT
NA | 13 | NA | TRBV27 | ASSSTSGGSYEQY
NA | 12 | TRBJ1-2 | TRBV9 | ASSPADSRYGYT
NA | 14 | TRBJ1-4 | TRBV14 | ASSHASVVTNEKLF
NA | 9 | TRBJ1-1 | TRBV6-5 | ASSRDAEAF
few | 13 | TRBJ2-3 | TRBV30 | AWARTSGRANTQY
NA | 14 | TRBJ1-1 | TRBV5-4 | ASSLLPGGLNTEAF
NA | 13 | TRBJ2-7 | TRBV5-6 | ASSGGRGKGNEQY
few | 9 | TRBJ2-5 | TRBV11-2 | ASSVQETQY
NA | 12 | TRBJ1-5 | TRBV2 | ASSGQTGSQPQH
NA | 11 | TRBJ2-7 | TRBV29-1 | SVEAPFSYEQY
NA | 14 | TRBJ2-3 | TRBV15 | ATSRRLAGSTDTQY
NA | 13 | TRBJ1-6 | TRBV14 | ASSQESRRHSPLH
NA | 12 | TRBJ1-1 | TRBV7-9 | ASSPDTVNTEAF
NA | 12 | TRBJ2-3 | TRBV15 | ATSRDTMADTQY
NA | 10 | TRBJ1-2 | TRBV6-6 | ASIQGAFGYT
NA | 12 | TRBJ2-1 | TRBV25-1 | ASSDITSFYEQF
NA | 10 | TRBJ1-1 | TRBV5-4 | ASSPGSTEAF
NA | 14 | TRBJ2-7 | TRBV5-4 | ASSAKTSGGSYEQY
NA | 11 | TRBJ1-2 | TRBV2 | ASSRDGNYGYT
NA | 11 | TRBJ2-1 | TRBV7-2 | ASSPSTNNEQF
NA | 12 | TRBJ1-2 | TRBV15 | ATSRGQGTGGYT
once | 13 | TRBJ1-2 | TRBV2 | ASTVRGIDGGGYT
NA | 9 | TRBJ2-7 | TRBV12-5 | ASGLVYEQY
once | 11 | TRBJ1-1 | TRBV30 | AWREQANTEAF
NA | 12 | TRBJ1-2 | TRBV9 | ASSAAPLNYGYT
NA | 14 | TRBJ1-4 | TRBV5-1 | ASSPTTGEKGEKLF
NA | 13 | TRBJ2-1 | TRBV5-6 | ASSFTGDPSDEQF
NA | 17 | TRBJ1-5 | TRBV29-1 | SVGAGPGNGDVGNQPQH
NA | 12 | TRBJ1-2 | TRBV7-2 | ASSPSTATYGYT
once | 12 | TRBJ2-2 | TRBV7-3 | ASSPLANTGELF
NA | 14 | TRBJ2-5 | TRBV9 | ASSVGPSGSRETQY
NA | 14 | TRBJ2-2 | TRBV12-5 | ASGLVRLAGTGELF
NA | 11 | TRBJ1-2 | TRBV18 | ASSFDGLDGYT
few | 13 | TRBJ1-3 | TRBV2 | ASSVYRGPGNTIY
NA | 12 | TRBJ2-3 | TRBV10-3 | AISPSGGADTQY
NA | 14 | TRBJ2-1 | TRBV6-5 | ASSSPGGTGINEQF